Sequencing of this T cell receptor (beta chain) was carried out in a study of shared clonotypes between healthy human individuals. The study's findings and limits: Non-shared clonotypes were found to have lower generation probabilities than the clonotypes that were shared by all four of the sorted-subset donors. Naive subsets tended to show greater estimated richness than memory subsets.

Naive CD8 isolation took CD45RO-negative cells positively selected for CCR7 and excluded terminally differentiated effector memory CD45RA+ cells. The donors were adults (healthy and HIV-negative) with no recent acute infections or vaccinations. TCRdb's table, derived via immunoSEQ multiplex PCR, lists solely in-frame clones and lacks some. The sample records fewer than 850,000 clones, around 96% being singletons. Germline loops: CDR1 SGHVS, CDR2 FNYEAQ. This CDR3 has 17 residues. Trimming removed 3 bases from V and 0 bases from J; junction bases left unmatched: 1. With regard to this clone: The target antigen is unknown.

The rearrangement joins TRBV7-6 to TRBJ2-6, with 11 bases aligning to TRBD1. Sequenced: naive CD8+ T cells sorted from blood. This receptor was obtained from a young man in good health. CDR3 sequence reads: CASSLGQGVSGANVLTF. As DNA, the CDR3 is TGTGCCAGCAGCTTGGGACAGGGGGTCTCTGGGGCCAACGTCCTGACTTTC.